Described below is a single T cell receptor beta chain sequence and its context. The data were obtained in a study of cytomegalovirus exposure and HLA in healthy donors. Overall study context: HLA-typed donors were the source of about 85 million unique TCRs held in an early data release.

The PCR was carried out with 60 Vbeta primers and 13 Jbeta primers. Measured with immunoSEQ multiplex PCR; TCRdb has only the in-frame clones, and not every one. This sample has around 160,000 clones, with around 85% found just once. CDR1 SGHVS and CDR2 FQNEAQ come from the germline V gene. V lost 2 bases to trimming and J lost 0 bases, with 12 bases between them. The CDR3 length is 16 residues. The V and J genes are TRBV7-8 and TRBJ2-3, with D maybe TRBD2 (6 bases). Sequencing was carried out using PBMCs. The TCR originated in a man aged 18-30 years in good health and CMV-seropositive. CDR3 nucleotide sequence: TGTGCCAGCAGCTTATTCGCGGGGCGAAGCACAGATACGCAGTATTTT. This codes for CASSLFAGRSTDTQYF.